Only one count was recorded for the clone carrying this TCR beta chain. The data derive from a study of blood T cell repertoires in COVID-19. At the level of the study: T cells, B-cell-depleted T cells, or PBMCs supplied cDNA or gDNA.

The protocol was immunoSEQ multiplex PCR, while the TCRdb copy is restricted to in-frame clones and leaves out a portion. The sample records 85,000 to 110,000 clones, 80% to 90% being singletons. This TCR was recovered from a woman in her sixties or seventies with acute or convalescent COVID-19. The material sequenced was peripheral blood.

The CDR3 is CSASQGGGRPQHF. The DNA for the CDR3 is TGCAGTGCTAGTCAGGGGGGAGGACGGCCCCAGCATTTT. The genes are TRBV20-1 and TRBJ1-5, with 7 bases identical to TRBD1. V trimming: 3 bases; J trimming: 9 bases; junction bases outside the gene matches: 8. From germline, CDR1 is DFQATT and CDR2 SNEGSKA (reference sequence). CDR3 length equals 13 residues.